A single sample is the source of the 5 T cell receptor beta chains below, sequenced in a study of T cell responses to AZD1222 COVID-19 vaccine (dated by TCRdb to about 2021). The library came from the immunoSEQ multiplex PCR assay. The table was pulled from immuneACCESS by TCRdb, which kept in-frame rearrangements only. Such tables lose some clones; where checked, under half of the loss comes from unresolved V genes, and the rest has no known cause. The sample table shows approximately 190,000 clones, and 85% to 95% are seen once. Roughly 0.99% of the sample goes to the ten largest clones. What this sample's time point label stands for: about 28 days (+/-7) after the second vaccine dose. The input for sequencing was peripheral blood, taken 28 days after the second AZD1222 dose. Receptors originate from an adult who received the AZD1222 COVID-19 vaccine.

This sequence joins TRBV4-3 and TRBJ2-7; D may correspond to TRBD1 or TRBD2 (5 bases each). CDR1 and CDR2 (germline): LGHNA, YSLEER. This CDR3 region has 17 residues. The V end was cut by 0 bases, the J end by 4 bases, with 19 bases between. CDR3 sequence: CASSQDLRGAVGYEQYF. CDR3 coding DNA: TGCGCCAGCAGCCAAGATCTGAGGGGCGCGGTTGGATACGAGCAGTACTTC.

The rearrangement links TRBV7-2 to TRBJ2-7; the D is unclear. The V gene's germline CDR1 is SGHTA and CDR2 FQGNSA. This CDR3 spans 13 amino acids. Trimming removed 1 base from V and 2 bases from J, with 6 bases in between. CDR3 residues: CASSLVLPYEQYF. Written as DNA, the CDR3 is TGTGCCAGCAGCTTAGTACTGCCCTACGAGCAGTACTTC.

A single count supports this clone. V is TRBV14 and J is TRBJ1-1; tentative D call: TRBD1 (5 bases). V lost 1 base and J 10 bases, leaving 13 bases between the germline ends. Germline V gives CDR1 SGHDN, CDR2 FVKESK. The CDR3 is 13 amino acids. The CDR3 region has the DNA TGTGCCAGCAGCCAAGCTACGCCTGGGGGAGCTTTCTTT. Translated: CASSQATPGGAFF.

This clone was counted a single time. The V call is TRBV20-1, the J call TRBJ1-2; tentatively, D is TRBD1 (5 bases). Germline V CDR1 and CDR2: DFQATT, SNEGSKA (reference sequence). The CDR3 is 11 residues long. The CDR3 loop reads CKLGGSYGYTF. The CDR3 nucleotides read TGCAAGCTCGGGGGGAGCTATGGCTACACCTTC.

The chain combines TRBV29-1 with TRBJ2-7; no reliable D call. Germline V gene lookup returns CDR1 SQVTM and CDR2 ANQGSEA. The V end was cut by 3 bases, the J end by 4 bases, with 10 bases between. There are 12 residues in the CDR3. CDR3 in DNA: TGCAGCGTTGAGCTAAACACTTACGAGCAGTACTTC. Its translation: CSVELNTYEQYF.